What follows is one T cell receptor (beta chain) and its context. Its cognate antigen is unknown. The V gene's germline CDR1 is DFQATT and CDR2 SNEGSKA (reference sequence). CDR3 length equals 14 residues. Trimming removed 0 bases from V and 7 bases from J; junction bases left unmatched: 6. The data were obtained in a study of glioma-infiltrating T cells. Points from the study as a whole: Tissue-blood divergence was below expectation in non-neoplastic patients, above in gliomas. Tissue and blood shared very few CDR3 sequences.

The iRepertoire nested amplicon-rescue multiplex PCR amplified TCR alpha and beta CDR3s from RNA. One-step reverse transcription and amplification started from roughly 100-400 ng of tissue mRNA or PBMC total RNA. TCRdb reprocessed the multiplex PCR reads via MiXCR and lists one record per CDR3 protein. The repertoire consists of about 89,000 distinct CDR3 sequences, with about 25% occurring once and the leading ten covering roughly 7%. This chain uses TRBV20-1 with TRBJ2-1; 7 bases fit TRBD2. The receptor's source is a human donor with low-grade glioma or glioblastoma, undergoing nonglioma brain surgery, or in good health (not recorded which). Sequencing input: glioma tissue, nonneoplastic brain tissue, or PBMCs (not recorded which). CDR3 sequence reads: CSARDPLAVNEQFF. The CDR3, as DNA: TGCAGTGCTAGAGATCCCCTAGCGGTTAATGAGCAGTTCTTC.